Shown below are 14 T cell receptor beta chains from a single sample sequenced in a study of brain T cells in children with intractable seizures. The method was immunoSEQ multiplex PCR; TCRdb's version includes in-frame clones alone and lacks a portion of them. The data hold about 8,000 clones, with over 65% observed a single time. The sequenced cases were selected for having the highest brain T cell transcript signatures. The sample was resected brain tissue, taken at surgery. The origin of the receptors is a boy younger than two with tuberous sclerosis and intractable seizures.

This chain uses TRBV25-1 with TRBJ2-1; 7 bases agree with TRBD2. Germline V gene lookup returns CDR1 MGHDK and CDR2 SYGVNS. V was pared by 5 bases and J by 0 bases, with 1 base of the junction left unmatched. The CDR3 totals 14 residues. The CDR3 DNA is TGTGCCAGCAGTAGCGGGATCTCCTACAATGAGCAGTTCTTC. It translates to CASSSGISYNEQFF.

The chain has TRBV9 and TRBJ2-1; possibly TRBD2 for D (6 bases). CDR1 is SGDLS and CDR2 is YYNGEE in the germline V gene. V dropped 0 bases and J dropped 2 bases, with 21 bases sitting between them. CDR3 length equals 19 residues. The CDR3 is CASSVATMTDYPAYNEQFF. Written as DNA, the CDR3 is TGTGCCAGCAGCGTAGCTACGATGACGGACTATCCGGCCTACAATGAGCAGTTCTTC.

The genes are TRBV5-1 and TRBJ2-3, with 7 bases identical to TRBD1. The junction had 6 bases not matched to a gene; V was cut back by 4 bases and J by 4 bases. The CDR3 has 14 residues. CDR1 and CDR2 (germline): SGHRS, YFSETQ. CDR3 sequence: CASSASDRADTQYF. The CDR3 DNA follows: TGCGCCAGCAGCGCTTCAGACAGGGCAGATACGCAGTATTTT.

V and J are TRBV6-6 and TRBJ1-2; 8 nucleotides match TRBD1. The germline CDR1 and CDR2 sequences are MNHNY and SVGAGI (reference sequence). The CDR3 runs to 11 residues. V was pared by 11 bases and J by 6 bases, with 5 bases of the junction left unmatched. In nucleotides, the CDR3 is TGTGCCTACCGGACAGGGAATGGCTACACCTTC. This codes for CAYRTGNGYTF.

This clone was detected only once. The chain is built from TRBV7-9 and TRBJ2-1; 14 bases agree with TRBD2. Germline V gives CDR1 SEHNR, CDR2 FQNEAQ (reference sequence). The junction had 5 bases not matched to a gene; V was cut back by 5 bases and J by 5 bases. This CDR3 region has 16 residues. For the CDR3, the DNA is TGTGCCAGCAGCCTACCGGGACTAGCGGGAGACAATGAGCAGTTCTTC. Translation gives CASSLPGLAGDNEQFF.

This rearrangement joins TRBV12-5 to TRBJ2-7; tentatively, D is TRBD2 (5 bases). In germline, CDR1 is LGHNT, CDR2 FRNRAP. Trimming cost V 7 bases and J 6 bases, with 16 bases left between them. The CDR3 loop spans 13 amino acids. DNA of the CDR3: TGTGCTAGTGTCCATGCCCCCGGGGTCGAGCAGTACTTC. Protein: CASVHAPGVEQYF.

The rearrangement links TRBV19 to TRBJ2-1; unclear D gene. Per the germline V gene, CDR1 is LNHDA and CDR2 is SQIVND (reference sequence). CDR3 size: 14 residues. The ends were cut back, 0 bases at V and 6 bases at J, with 9 bases in the middle. CDR3 amino acids: CASSIDWKLNEQFF. Here the CDR3 DNA reads TGTGCCAGTAGTATAGATTGGAAACTCAATGAGCAGTTCTTC.

The genes are TRBV7-9 and TRBJ2-5, with D perhaps matching TRBD1 or TRBD2 (5 bases each). Germline values: CDR1 SEHNR, CDR2 FQNEAQ (reference sequence). V was trimmed by 5 bases and J by 1 base, leaving 11 bases between them. The CDR3 has 14 amino acids. In DNA, the CDR3 is TGTGCCAGCAGCATAATCGGGGCCCAAGAGACCCAGTACTTC. It is translated as CASSIIGAQETQYF.

This clone was seen once. The rearrangement uses TRBV11-3 and TRBJ2-5; D is unresolved. Trimming cost V 1 base and J 1 base, with 7 bases left between them. In germline, CDR1 is SGHNT, CDR2 YENEEA. The CDR3 runs 14 residues. The CDR3 bases are TGTGCCAGCAGCTTAGGCCGCAGCCAAGAGACCCAGTACTTC. Amino acid sequence: CASSLGRSQETQYF.

The chain recombines TRBV6-5 with TRBJ2-7, with 11 bases fitting TRBD2. The CDR3 is 16 residues long. Germline trimming cut 2 bases from V and 0 bases from J; bases unmatched to any gene: 3. Germline lookup yields CDR1 MNHEY and CDR2 SVGAGI. The CDR3 reads CASSYGTSGTSYEQYF. As DNA, the CDR3 is TGTGCCAGCAGTTACGGGACTAGCGGTACCTCCTACGAGCAGTACTTC.

This sequence joins TRBV19 and TRBJ2-3; TRBD2 matches 11 bases. The V segment lost 5 bases and the J segment 3 bases; nucleotides outside the gene matches: 10. Germline V gives CDR1 LNHDA, CDR2 SQIVND (reference sequence). CDR3 size: 17 residues. The CDR3 reads CASSPWTGTSGTDTQYF. The CDR3 region has the DNA TGTGCCAGTAGTCCCTGGACCGGGACTAGCGGTACAGATACGCAGTATTTT.

This clone appeared a few times. This sequence joins TRBV19 and TRBJ2-7; 8 bases align to TRBD1. The CDR3 runs to 14 residues. Looked up from germline, CDR1 is LNHDA and CDR2 is SQIVND (reference sequence). V trimming: 5 bases; J trimming: 6 bases; junction bases outside the gene matches: 9. This CDR3 reads CASSQQGDGGEQYF. In DNA form, the CDR3 reads TGTGCCAGTAGTCAACAGGGGGACGGGGGCGAGCAGTACTTC.

The CDR3 sequence is CASSPRDGTDTQYF. CDR3 nucleotide sequence: TGTGCCAGCTCACCACGCGACGGCACAGATACGCAGTATTTT. This chain uses TRBV18 with TRBJ2-3, with unresolved D. CDR3 length equals 14 residues. Trimming removed 1 base at V and 1 base at J, with 6 bases between. CDR1 and CDR2 from the germline V gene are KGHSH and LQKENI. Full variable domain (outside the CDR3, taken from reference TRBV18 and TRBJ2-3): NAGVMQNPRHLVRRRGQEARLRCSPMKGHSHVYWYRQLPEEGLKFMVYLQKENIIDESGMPKERFSAEFPKEGPSILRIQQVVRGDSAAYFCASSPRDGTDTQYFGPGTRLTVL.

This sequence joins TRBV7-2 and TRBJ2-7; D possibly corresponds to TRBD2 (5 bases). V dropped 5 bases and J dropped 1 base, with 18 bases sitting between them. Germline assignment: CDR1 SGHTA and CDR2 FQGNSA. This CDR3 has 16 amino acids. The chain's CDR3 is CASSPMSGLTSYEQYF. The CDR3 DNA is TGTGCCAGCAGCCCGATGTCAGGACTGACTTCCTACGAGCAGTACTTC.